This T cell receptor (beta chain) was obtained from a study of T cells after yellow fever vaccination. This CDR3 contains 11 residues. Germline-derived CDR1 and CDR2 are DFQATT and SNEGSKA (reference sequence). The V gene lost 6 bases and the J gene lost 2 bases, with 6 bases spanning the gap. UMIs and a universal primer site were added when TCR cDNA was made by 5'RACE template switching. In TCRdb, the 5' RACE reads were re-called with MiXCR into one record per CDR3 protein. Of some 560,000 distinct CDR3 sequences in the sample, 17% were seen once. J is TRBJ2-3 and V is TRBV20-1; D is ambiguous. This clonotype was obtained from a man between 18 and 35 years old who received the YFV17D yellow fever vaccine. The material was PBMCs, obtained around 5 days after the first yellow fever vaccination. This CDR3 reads CSAEHTDTQYF. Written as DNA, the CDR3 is TGCAGTGCCGAACACACAGATACGCAGTATTTT.